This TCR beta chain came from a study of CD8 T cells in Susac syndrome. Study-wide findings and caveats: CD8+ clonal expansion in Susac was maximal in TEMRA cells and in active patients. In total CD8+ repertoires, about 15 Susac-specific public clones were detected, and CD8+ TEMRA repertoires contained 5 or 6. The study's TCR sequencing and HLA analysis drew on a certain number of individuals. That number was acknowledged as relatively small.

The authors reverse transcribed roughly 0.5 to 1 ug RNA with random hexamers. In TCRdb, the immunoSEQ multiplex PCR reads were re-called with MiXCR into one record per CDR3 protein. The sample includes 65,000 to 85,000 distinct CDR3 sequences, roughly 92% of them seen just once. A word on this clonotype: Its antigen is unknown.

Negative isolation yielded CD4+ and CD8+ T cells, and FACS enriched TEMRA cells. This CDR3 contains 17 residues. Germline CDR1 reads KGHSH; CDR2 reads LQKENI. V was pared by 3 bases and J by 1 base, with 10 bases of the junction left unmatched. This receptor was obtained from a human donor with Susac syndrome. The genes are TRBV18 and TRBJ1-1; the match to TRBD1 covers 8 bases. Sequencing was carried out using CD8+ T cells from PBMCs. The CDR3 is CASSPTQGAYANTEAFF. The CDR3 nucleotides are TGTGCCAGCTCACCTACGCAGGGGGCGTATGCGAACACTGAAGCTTTCTTT. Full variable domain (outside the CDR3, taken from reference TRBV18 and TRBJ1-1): NAGVMQNPRHLVRRRGQEARLRCSPMKGHSHVYWYRQLPEEGLKFMVYLQKENIIDESGMPKERFSAEFPKEGPSILRIQQVVRGDSAAYFCASSPTQGAYANTEAFFGQGTRLTVV.